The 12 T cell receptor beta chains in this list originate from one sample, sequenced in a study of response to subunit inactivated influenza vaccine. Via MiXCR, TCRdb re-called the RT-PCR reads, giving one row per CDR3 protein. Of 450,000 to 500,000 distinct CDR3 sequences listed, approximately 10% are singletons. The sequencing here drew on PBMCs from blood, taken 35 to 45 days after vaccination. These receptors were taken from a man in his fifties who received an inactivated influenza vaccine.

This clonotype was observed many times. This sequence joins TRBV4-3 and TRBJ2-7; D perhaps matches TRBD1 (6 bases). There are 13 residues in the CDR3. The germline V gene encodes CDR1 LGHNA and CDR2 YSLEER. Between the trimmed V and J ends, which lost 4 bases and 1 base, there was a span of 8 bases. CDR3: CASSRGQSYEQYF. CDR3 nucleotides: TGCGCCAGCAGCCGAGGACAGTCCTACGAGCAGTACTTC.

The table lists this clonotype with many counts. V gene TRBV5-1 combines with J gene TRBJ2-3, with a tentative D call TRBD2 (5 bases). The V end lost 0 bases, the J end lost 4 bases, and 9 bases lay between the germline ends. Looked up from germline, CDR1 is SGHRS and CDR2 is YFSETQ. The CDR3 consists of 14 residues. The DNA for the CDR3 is TGCGCCAGCAGCTTGGTACGGGAAGCAGATACGCAGTATTTT. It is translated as CASSLVREADTQYF.

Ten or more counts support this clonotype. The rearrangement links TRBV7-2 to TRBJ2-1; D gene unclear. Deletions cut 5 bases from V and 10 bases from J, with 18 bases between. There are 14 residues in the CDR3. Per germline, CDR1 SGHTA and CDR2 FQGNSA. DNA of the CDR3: TGTGCCAGCAGCATCGCGCCTAGTGTACAGGAGCAGTTCTTC. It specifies CASSIAPSVQEQFF.

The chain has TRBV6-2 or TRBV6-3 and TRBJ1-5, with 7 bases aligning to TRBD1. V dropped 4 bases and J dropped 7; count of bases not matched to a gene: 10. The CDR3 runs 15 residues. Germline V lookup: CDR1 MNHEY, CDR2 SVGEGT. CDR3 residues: CASSLTSTGPQPQHF. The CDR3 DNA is TGTGCCAGCAGTTTAACCTCGACAGGGCCCCAGCCCCAGCATTTT.

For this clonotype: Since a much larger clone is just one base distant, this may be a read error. CDR3 nucleotide sequence: TGCGCCGGCAGCCCCAGGGACCGGAACTACGAGCAGTACTTC. This gives the protein CAGSPRDRNYEQYF. The chain uses TRBV5-1 and TRBJ2-7, with D perhaps matching TRBD1 or TRBD2 (5 bases each). Germline CDR1 is SGHRS and CDR2 is YFSETQ. This CDR3 contains 14 residues.

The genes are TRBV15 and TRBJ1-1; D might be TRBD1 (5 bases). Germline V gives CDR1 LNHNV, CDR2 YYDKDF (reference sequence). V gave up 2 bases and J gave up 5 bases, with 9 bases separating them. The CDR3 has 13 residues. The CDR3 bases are TGTGCCACCAGCAGATTAGGGGTAACTGAAGCTTTCTTT. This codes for CATSRLGVTEAFF.

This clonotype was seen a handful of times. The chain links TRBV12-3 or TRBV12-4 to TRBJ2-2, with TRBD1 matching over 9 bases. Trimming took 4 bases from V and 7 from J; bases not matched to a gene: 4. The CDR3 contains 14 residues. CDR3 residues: CASSSQGAIGELFF. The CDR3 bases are TGTGCCAGCAGTTCACAGGGGGCCATCGGGGAGCTGTTTTTT.

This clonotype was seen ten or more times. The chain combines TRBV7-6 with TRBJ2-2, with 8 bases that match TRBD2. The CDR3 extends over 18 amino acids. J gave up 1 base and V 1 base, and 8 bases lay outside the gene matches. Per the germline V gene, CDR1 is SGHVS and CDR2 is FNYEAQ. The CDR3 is CASSLESGTSRNTGELFF. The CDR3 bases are TGTGCCAGCAGCTTAGAATCCGGGACTAGTAGGAACACCGGGGAGCTGTTTTTT.

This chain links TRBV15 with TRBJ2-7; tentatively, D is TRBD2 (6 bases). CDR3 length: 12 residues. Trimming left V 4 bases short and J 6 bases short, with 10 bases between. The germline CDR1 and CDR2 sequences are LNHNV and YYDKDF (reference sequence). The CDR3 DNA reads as TGTGCCACCAGCAAGGCCGGGGGCGAGCAGTACTTC. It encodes CATSKAGGEQYF.

The CDR3 spells CASSPLWGGTDTQYF. The CDR3 region has the DNA TGTGCCAGCAGCCCTCTGTGGGGGGGCACAGATACGCAGTATTTT. This chain uses TRBV12-3 or TRBV12-4 with TRBJ2-3, with TRBD2 as a possible D gene (6 bases). This CDR3 has 15 amino acids. V was trimmed by 6 bases and J by 1 base, leaving 14 bases between them.

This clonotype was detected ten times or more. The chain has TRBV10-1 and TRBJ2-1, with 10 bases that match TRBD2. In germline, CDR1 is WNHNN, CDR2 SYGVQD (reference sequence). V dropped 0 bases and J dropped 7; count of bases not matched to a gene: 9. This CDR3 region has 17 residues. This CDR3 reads CASSESVLLAGKNEQFF. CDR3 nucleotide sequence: TGCGCCAGCAGTGAGTCGGTCCTACTAGCGGGGAAGAATGAGCAGTTCTTC.

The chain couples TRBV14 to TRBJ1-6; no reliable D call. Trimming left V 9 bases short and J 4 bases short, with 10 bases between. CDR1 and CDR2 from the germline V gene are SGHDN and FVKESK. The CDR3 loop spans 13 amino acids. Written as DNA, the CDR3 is TGTGCCAGTTCGCTCCAGTATAATTCACCCCTCCACTTT. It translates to CASSLQYNSPLHF. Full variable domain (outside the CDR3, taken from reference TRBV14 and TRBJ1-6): EAGVTQFPSHSVIEKGQTVTLRCDPISGHDNLYWYRRVMGKEIKFLLHFVKESKQDESGMPNNRFLAERTGGTYSTLKVQPAELEDSGVYFCASSLQYNSPLHFGNGTRLTVT.